A selection of T cell receptor beta chains follows, all from one sample in a study of T cells after yellow fever vaccination. TCRdb re-derived calls from the 5' RACE reads in MiXCR, one entry per CDR3 protein. The data contain about 360,000 distinct CDR3 sequences, about 6% of them singletons. Sample: PBMCs, taken 5 days after the yellow fever booster vaccination. The receptors come from a man in his thirties or forties who received the YFV17D yellow fever vaccine. CDR3s include the opening cysteine and the closing phenylalanine or tryptophan. A D gene is named only where the DNA matches it firmly. Clone size is shown for a subset of rows, as once, few, many or a class of expanded clone.

>TRBV7-2|TRBD2|many|TRBJ2-7
CASSSRAGLENEQYF
TGTGCCAGCAGCTCGAGAGCGGGATTGGAAAACGAGCAGTACTTC
>TRBV11-2|NA|many|TRBJ2-5
CASTSTLGAQETQYF
TGTGCCAGCACCTCGACCCTGGGGGCGCAAGAGACCCAGTACTTC
>TRBV7-2|NA|many|TRBJ1-1
CASSPQQGITEAFF
TGTGCCAGCAGCCCCCAGCAAGGGATTACTGAAGCTTTCTTT
>TRBV5-6|NA|few|TRBJ2-1
CASSWSVRAPNEQFF
TGTGCCAGCAGTTGGAGTGTGAGGGCCCCAAATGAGCAGTTCTTC
>TRBV11-2|NA|many|TRBJ2-1
CASSTHRVREQFF
TGTGCCAGCAGCACCCACAGGGTACGTGAGCAGTTCTTC
>TRBV7-9|TRBD2|NA|TRBJ2-3
CASSETSGASTDTQYF
TGTGCCAGCAGCGAAACTAGCGGAGCTAGCACAGATACGCAGTATTTT
>TRBV19|TRBD2|few|TRBJ2-1
CASSPWEGNEQFF
TGTGCCAGTAGTCCGTGGGAGGGGAATGAGCAGTTCTTC
>TRBV18|NA|few|TRBJ2-7
CASSPPTLEQYF
TGTGCCAGCTCACCACCCACCCTCGAGCAGTACTTC
>TRBV29-1|TRBD1|NA|TRBJ2-7
CSVEEGTGQGWEEQYF
TGCAGCGTTGAAGAGGGGACTGGACAGGGATGGGAAGAGCAGTACTTC
>TRBV7-2|TRBD2|few|TRBJ2-3
CASSRGSMTDTQYF
TGTGCCAGCAGCCGCGGGAGTATGACAGATACGCAGTATTTT
>TRBV5-8|TRBD1|few|TRBJ2-5
CASSQGTGQKETQYF
TGTGCCAGCAGCCAGGGTACGGGACAGAAAGAGACCCAGTACTTC
>TRBV29-1|NA|many|TRBJ2-7
CSVEDRAASLYEQYF
TGCAGCGTTGAAGACAGGGCAGCCTCCCTCTACGAGCAGTACTTC
>TRBV6-6|TRBD1|many|TRBJ2-5
CATLRTGTETQYF
TGTGCCACCCTAAGGACAGGGACGGAGACCCAGTACTTC
>TRBV20-1|TRBD2|NA|TRBJ2-7
CSAPTLAGRLGEQYF
TGCAGTGCTCCGACCCTAGCGGGACGGTTGGGGGAGCAGTACTTC
>TRBV14|TRBD1|many|TRBJ2-1
CASSQGQGSYNEQFF
TGTGCCAGCAGCCAGGGACAGGGTTCCTACAATGAGCAGTTCTTC
>TRBV11-2|TRBD2|few|TRBJ2-3
CASSLRLMGLAGANTQYF
TGTGCCAGCAGCTTACGACTAATGGGACTAGCGGGAGCTAATACGCAGTATTTT
>TRBV15|TRBD2|few|TRBJ2-1
CATAQGLAGLGEQFF
TGTGCCACCGCCCAGGGACTAGCGGGATTGGGTGAGCAGTTCTTC
>TRBV29-1|NA|NA|TRBJ2-1
CSVILAASYNEQFF
TGCAGCGTCATCCTAGCAGCCTCCTACAATGAGCAGTTCTTC
>TRBV5-4|NA|NA|TRBJ2-1
CASSSFVGARYNEQFF
TGTGCCAGCAGCTCCTTTGTGGGCGCACGCTACAATGAGCAGTTCTTC
>TRBV5-4|TRBD2|few|TRBJ2-7
CASSLKSGSSYEQYF
TGTGCCAGCAGCCTAAAAAGCGGGAGCTCCTACGAGCAGTACTTC
>TRBV18|NA|NA|TRBJ2-1
CASSNMAAEGNEQFF
TGTGCCAGCTCAAACATGGCCGCTGAGGGGAATGAGCAGTTCTTC
>TRBV5-1|NA|many|TRBJ2-1
CASSPAEGIDEQFF
TGCGCCAGCAGTCCAGCGGAAGGTATCGATGAGCAGTTCTTC
>TRBV7-2|NA|many|TRBJ2-1
CASTPSAGDRTGQFF
TGTGCCAGCACTCCCTCAGCAGGGGATAGGACTGGGCAGTTCTTC
>TRBV20-1|NA|many|TRBJ2-2
CSAIWPRAGELFF
TGCAGTGCTATCTGGCCTCGCGCCGGGGAGCTGTTTTTT
>TRBV5-1|TRBD1|NA|TRBJ2-7
CASSLITGGSYEQYF
TGCGCCAGCAGCTTGATCACAGGGGGCTCCTACGAGCAGTACTTC
>TRBV28|TRBD1|NA|TRBJ1-2
CATGTDYGYTF
TGTGCCACTGGGACAGACTATGGCTACACCTTC
>TRBV5-1|NA|many|TRBJ2-1
CASSPDTVLLNEQFF
TGCGCCAGCAGCCCGGACACCGTACTCCTCAATGAGCAGTTCTTC
>TRBV20-1|NA|few|TRBJ2-1
CSATLSGLNNEQFF
TGCAGTGCTACCCTGTCCGGCCTTAACAATGAGCAGTTCTTC
>TRBV12-3/TRBV12-4|NA|NA|TRBJ2-4
CASSFGGSAKNIQYF
TGTGCCAGCAGTTTCGGGGGATCGGCCAAAAACATTCAGTACTTC
>TRBV7-9|TRBD1|NA|TRBJ1-2
CASSQTGYGYTF
TGTGCCAGCAGCCAGACAGGGTACGGCTACACCTTC
>TRBV29-1|NA|NA|TRBJ1-1
CSADSGATNTEAFF
TGCAGCGCGGATTCGGGAGCTACGAACACTGAAGCTTTCTTT
>TRBV20-1|TRBD2|many|TRBJ2-1
CSASLAGGWQFF
TGCAGTGCTAGCCTAGCGGGAGGGTGGCAGTTCTTC
>TRBV5-1|NA|few|TRBJ2-1
CASSLGPPRQSYNEQFF
TGCGCCAGCAGCTTGGGCCCCCCGAGGCAGTCCTACAATGAGCAGTTCTTC
>TRBV5-8|NA|NA|TRBJ1-4
CASSDLGTPPREKLFF
TGTGCCAGCAGCGACCTCGGAACTCCACCGCGGGAAAAACTGTTTTTT
>TRBV6-5|NA|many|TRBJ2-7
CASSYSTTGAHEQYF
TGTGCCAGCAGTTACTCGACCACCGGGGCTCACGAGCAGTACTTC
>TRBV21-1|NA|few|TRBJ2-1
CASSRPGPFCYNEQFF
TGTGCCAGCAGCAGACCCGGGCCCTTTTGCTACAATGAGCAGTTCTTC
>TRBV18|NA|many|TRBJ2-2
CASSPPSNWGTGELFF
TGTGCCAGCTCACCACCGTCCAATTGGGGCACCGGGGAGCTGTTTTTT
>TRBV20-1|NA|few|TRBJ1-5
CSASKGNSNQPQHF
TGCAGTGCTAGCAAGGGGAATAGCAATCAGCCCCAGCATTTT
>TRBV6-2/TRBV6-3|NA|many|TRBJ2-7
CAIRDSAYEQYF
TGTGCCATCCGGGACTCAGCTTACGAGCAGTACTTC
>TRBV7-2|NA|few|TRBJ2-1
CASSSLATYNEQFF
TGTGCCAGCAGCTCTCTGGCTACCTACAATGAGCAGTTCTTC
>TRBV7-3|NA|many|TRBJ1-3
CASSLTDGPILSGNTIYF
TGTGCCAGCAGCTTAACGGACGGCCCTATTCTCTCTGGAAACACCATATATTTT
>TRBV9|NA|many|TRBJ2-3
CASSVEGSWGSTDTQYF
TGTGCCAGCAGCGTAGAGGGCTCGTGGGGCAGCACAGATACGCAGTATTTT
>TRBV5-4|TRBD2|many|TRBJ2-7
CASSLGLAGGSYEQYF
TGTGCCAGCAGCTTGGGGCTAGCGGGAGGCTCCTACGAGCAGTACTTC
>TRBV12-3/TRBV12-4|TRBD1|NA|TRBJ2-3
CASDYGTGLNTDTQYF
TGTGCCAGCGACTATGGGACAGGGCTAAACACAGATACGCAGTATTTT
>TRBV20-1|NA|NA|TRBJ1-2
CCARVARGVSEYGYTF
TGCTGTGCTAGAGTAGCCAGGGGAGTATCAGAATATGGCTACACCTTC
>TRBV19|TRBD1|few|TRBJ2-7
CASATGDGVNEQYF
TGTGCCAGCGCGACAGGGGACGGTGTCAACGAGCAGTACTTC
>TRBV20-1|NA|NA|TRBJ2-1
CSASHNRYNEQFF
TGCAGTGCTAGCCACAACCGCTACAATGAGCAGTTCTTC
>TRBV4-3|NA|many|TRBJ1-3
CASSQDQSSGNTIYF
TGCGCCAGCAGCCAAGATCAATCGTCTGGAAACACCATATATTTT
>TRBV14|NA|few|TRBJ2-2
CASSQRGNTGELFF
TGTGCCAGCAGCCAAAGGGGGAACACCGGGGAGCTGTTTTTT
>TRBV7-9|TRBD1|many|TRBJ2-1
CASSRDSSYNEQFF
TGTGCCAGCAGTCGGGACAGCTCCTACAATGAGCAGTTCTTC
>TRBV14|NA|many|TRBJ2-5
CASSQDFSSGTQYF
TGTGCCAGCAGCCAAGATTTCAGCTCGGGGACCCAGTACTTC
>TRBV20-1|TRBD2|NA|TRBJ2-1
CSASRPTSGLNEQFF
TGCAGTGCTAGTAGGCCGACTAGCGGGTTGAATGAGCAGTTCTTC
>TRBV20-1|NA|NA|TRBJ1-4
CSARDVADNEKLFF
TGCAGTGCTAGAGATGTGGCAGATAATGAAAAACTGTTTTTT
>TRBV12-3/TRBV12-4|NA|few|TRBJ2-5
CASRPTGSETQYF
TGTGCCAGCAGGCCTACAGGGAGCGAGACCCAGTACTTC
>TRBV29-1|NA|NA|TRBJ2-7
CSVEYTPYEQYF
TGCAGCGTTGAATATACCCCTTACGAGCAGTACTTC
>TRBV14|NA|few|TRBJ2-1
CASSHWNNEQFF
TGTGCCAGCAGCCATTGGAACAATGAGCAGTTCTTC
>TRBV29-1|TRBD1|few|TRBJ1-1
CSAYRRTGGDTEAFF
TGCAGCGCATACCGACGGACAGGGGGAGACACTGAAGCTTTCTTT